This T cell receptor (beta chain) was obtained from a study of blood T cell repertoires in COVID-19. Turning to the study itself: PBMCs, B-cell-depleted T cells, or T cells were the source of the cDNA or gDNA that made up the material.

Clones were read by immunoSEQ multiplex PCR, and TCRdb kept only the in-frame ones, dropping some. The table lists 85,000 to 110,000 clones, 84% of them singletons. Germline CDR1 and CDR2: SNHLY and FYNNEI. V lost 3 bases and J lost 1, with 10 bases in between. CDR3 length equals 15 residues. The chain couples TRBV2 to TRBJ1-3; D perhaps matches TRBD1 (6 bases). The sample taken for sequencing was peripheral blood. This TCR derives from a human donor in a cohort sampled during active COVID-19. The CDR3 sequence: CASSEVRGSGNTIYF. CDR3 nucleotide sequence: TGTGCCAGCAGTGAGGTCAGGGGATCTGGAAACACCATATATTTT.